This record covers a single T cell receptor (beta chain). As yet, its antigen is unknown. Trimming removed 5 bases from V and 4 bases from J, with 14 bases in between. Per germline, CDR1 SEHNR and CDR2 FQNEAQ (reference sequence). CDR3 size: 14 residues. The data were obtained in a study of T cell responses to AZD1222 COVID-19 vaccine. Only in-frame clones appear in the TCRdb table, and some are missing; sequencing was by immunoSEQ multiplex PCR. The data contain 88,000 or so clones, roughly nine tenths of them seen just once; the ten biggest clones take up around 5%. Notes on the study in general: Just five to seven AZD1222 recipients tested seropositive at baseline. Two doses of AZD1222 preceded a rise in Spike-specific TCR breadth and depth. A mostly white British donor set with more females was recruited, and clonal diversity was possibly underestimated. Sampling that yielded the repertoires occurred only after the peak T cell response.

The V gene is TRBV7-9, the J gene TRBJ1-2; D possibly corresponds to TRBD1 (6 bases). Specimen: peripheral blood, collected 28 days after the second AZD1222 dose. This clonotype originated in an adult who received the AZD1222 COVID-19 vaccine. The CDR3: CASSPSGTIYGYTF. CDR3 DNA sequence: TGTGCCAGCAGCCCCTCCGGGACAATCTATGGCTACACCTTC.